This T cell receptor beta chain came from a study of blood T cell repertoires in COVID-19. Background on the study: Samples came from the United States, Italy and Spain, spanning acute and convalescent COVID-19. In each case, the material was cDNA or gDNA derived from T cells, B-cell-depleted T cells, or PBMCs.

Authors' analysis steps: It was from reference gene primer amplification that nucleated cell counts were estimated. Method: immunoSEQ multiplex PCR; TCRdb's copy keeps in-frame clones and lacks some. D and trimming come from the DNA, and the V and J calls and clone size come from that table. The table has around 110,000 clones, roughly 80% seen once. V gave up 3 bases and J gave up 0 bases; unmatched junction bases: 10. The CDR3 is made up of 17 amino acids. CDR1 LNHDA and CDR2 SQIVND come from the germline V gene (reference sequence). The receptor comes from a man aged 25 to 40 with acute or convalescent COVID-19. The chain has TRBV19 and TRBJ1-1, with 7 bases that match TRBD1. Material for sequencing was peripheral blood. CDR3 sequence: CASSITRPGQMNTEAFF. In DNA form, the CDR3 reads TGTGCCAGTAGTATTACGCGACCGGGACAGATGAACACTGAAGCTTTCTTT.